Below are 22 T cell receptor beta chains sequenced from a single sample in a study of cytomegalovirus exposure and HLA in healthy donors. Primers: 60 Vbeta forward and 13 Jbeta reverse. The protocol was immunoSEQ multiplex PCR, while the TCRdb copy is restricted to in-frame clones and leaves out a portion. There are more than 110,000 clones in the sample; approximately 80% occur only once, and approximately 1.5% lies in the top ten. Input material: PBMCs. The receptors originated from a man aged 25-45 years in good health and CMV-seropositive.

The chain combines TRBV19 with TRBJ2-5; possible D gene TRBD1, 5 bases. The CDR3 is made up of 15 amino acids. The germline gives CDR1 LNHDA, CDR2 SQIVND (reference sequence). Trimming left V 6 bases short and J 0 bases short, with 14 bases between. The CDR3 reads CASSPLGAYQETQYF. The CDR3 DNA sequence: TGTGCCAGTAGCCCCCTAGGGGCGTACCAAGAGACCCAGTACTTC.

V and J are TRBV30 and TRBJ1-1; no clear D gene. The CDR3 is 13 amino acids. Germline assignment: CDR1 GTSNPN and CDR2 SVGIG (reference sequence). The V end lost 0 bases, the J end lost 0 bases, and 5 bases lay between the germline ends. The CDR3 protein is CAWSVRVNTEAFF. DNA for the CDR3: TGTGCCTGGAGTGTCCGGGTGAACACTGAAGCTTTCTTT.

The CDR3 DNA follows: TGTGCCAGACGGACAGACTCTGGAAACACCATATATTTT. Its translation: CARRTDSGNTIYF. This chain joins TRBV2 and TRBJ1-3, with a weak D call TRBD1 (6 bases). CDR1 and CDR2 from the germline V gene are SNHLY and FYNNEI. This CDR3 has 13 amino acids. V was trimmed by 9 bases and J by 0 bases, leaving 9 bases between them.

V usage is TRBV18 and J usage is TRBJ2-7, with 9 positions matching TRBD2. V trimming: 4 bases; J trimming: 0 bases; junction bases outside the gene matches: 7. Germline CDR1 and CDR2: KGHSH and LQKENI. The length of the CDR3 is 16 residues. The CDR3 protein is CASSQTSGQSSYEQYF. CDR3 bases: TGTGCCAGCTCACAAACTAGCGGGCAGAGCTCCTACGAGCAGTACTTC.

This chain connects TRBV29-1 to TRBJ2-2; D might be TRBD1 (6 bases). The CDR3 extends over 16 amino acids. Germline CDR1 SQVTM, CDR2 ANQGSEA. The germline V and J ends were trimmed by 6 bases and 0 bases, with 17 bases remaining between them. CDR3 nucleotide sequence: TGCAGCGTCGGATGGGGGACACGGGCGAACACCGGGGAGCTGTTTTTT. Translation: CSVGWGTRANTGELFF.

The chain couples TRBV6-5 to TRBJ2-2; weak D call: TRBD1 (6 bases). Trimming stripped 4 bases from V and 8 bases from J, with 20 bases between. Germline CDR1 is MNHEY and CDR2 is SVGAGI. CDR3 size: 16 residues. The CDR3 nucleotides are TGTGCCAGCAGTTCCGAGGGGGAGCAGTCAGGAGGGGAGCTGTTTTTT. The encoded protein is CASSSEGEQSGGELFF.

The chain joins TRBV6-5 to TRBJ1-5; weak D call: TRBD1 (5 bases). The V gene's germline CDR1 is MNHEY and CDR2 SVGAGI. The CDR3 is 14 residues long. V was pared by 6 bases and J by 2 bases, with 11 bases between. Written as DNA, the CDR3 is TGTGCCAGCAGACCACAGGAGCGCAATCAGCCCCAGCATTTT. Residues: CASRPQERNQPQHF.

The table lists this clone with a few counts. The chain links TRBV4-1 to TRBJ2-3; D is ambiguous. The V end lost 8 bases, the J end lost 2 bases, and 20 bases lay between the germline ends. This CDR3 comprises 16 residues. Germline assignment: CDR1 MGHRA and CDR2 YSYEKL. In DNA, the CDR3 is TGCGCCAGCGGTACGGGTGGTGAGAGAAACACAGATACGCAGTATTTT. Residues: CASGTGGERNTDTQYF.

This chain connects TRBV5-1 to TRBJ2-2; D might be TRBD1 (6 bases). Trimming shortened V by 0 bases and J by 0 bases, and 9 bases separated the two germline ends. The CDR3 is 16 residues long. The germline V gene has CDR1 SGHRS and CDR2 YFSETQ. The CDR3 loop is CASSLDTGSNTGELFF. CDR3 in DNA: TGCGCCAGCAGCTTGGATACAGGGTCGAACACCGGGGAGCTGTTTTTT.

The sample holds one count of this clone. The gene calls are TRBV2 and TRBJ2-2, with 7 bases lining up with TRBD2. The germline V gene has CDR1 SNHLY and CDR2 FYNNEI. The CDR3 spans 16 residues. Germline trimming cut 6 bases from V and 1 base from J; bases unmatched to any gene: 8. CDR3 DNA sequence: TGTGCCAGCAGCCCCCTGGCGGGGGTGAACACCGGGGAGCTGTTTTTT. Its translation is CASSPLAGVNTGELFF.

V is TRBV28 and J is TRBJ1-4, with 12 nucleotides matching TRBD1. The CDR3 is made up of 18 amino acids. Germline CDR1 and CDR2: MDHEN and SYDVKM. The V gene end was trimmed by 6 bases and the J gene end by 4 bases; junction bases not matched to a gene: 12. The CDR3 protein is CASRMTGTGGLINEKLFF. CDR3 bases: TGTGCCAGCAGGATGACCGGGACAGGGGGCTTAATTAATGAAAAACTGTTTTTT.

This clone was observed a handful of times. The rearrangement uses TRBV6-1 and TRBJ1-1; possibly TRBD1 for D (5 bases). CDR3 length equals 13 residues. Germline V gene lookup returns CDR1 MNHNS and CDR2 SASEGT. Trimming took 3 bases from V and 5 from J, leaving 10 bases between them. The CDR3, as DNA: TGTGCCAGCAGTGAGGGGGGGGATACTGAAGCTTTCTTT. Translated, it gives CASSEGGDTEAFF.

This clone was observed a few times. CDR3 sequence (DNA): TGTGCCAGCAGTTACTTGCCGACAGGGAACACTGAAGCTTTCTTT. It is translated as CASSYLPTGNTEAFF. The chain combines TRBV6-5 with TRBJ1-1; possibly TRBD1 for D (6 bases). Germline assignment: CDR1 MNHEY and CDR2 SVGAGI. The CDR3 spans 15 residues. V lost 1 base to trimming and J lost 1 base, with 10 bases between them.

The chain couples TRBV27 to TRBJ1-4, with 8 bases matching TRBD1. Germline V gene data show CDR1 as MNHEY and CDR2 as SMNVEV (reference sequence). Losses at the gene ends were 8 bases for V and 0 bases for J; bases not matched to a gene: 5. The CDR3 is 15 residues long. The CDR3 reads CASRTGGATNEKLFF. CDR3 DNA sequence: TGTGCCAGCCGTACAGGGGGTGCAACTAATGAAAAACTGTTTTTT.

The rearrangement joins TRBV6-6 to TRBJ2-1; D is possibly TRBD2 (6 bases). CDR1 and CDR2 from the germline V gene are MNHNY and SVGAGI (reference sequence). The CDR3 length is 13 residues. V was cut by 6 bases and J by 12 bases, with 18 bases left in between. The CDR3 nucleotides read TGTGCCAGCAGCCAAGGGACTCGGGGCCTGCAGTTCTTC. Amino acids: CASSQGTRGLQFF.

This chain links TRBV18 with TRBJ2-7, with TRBD1 identical over 9 bases. The CDR3 has 15 residues. Germline V gene lookup returns CDR1 KGHSH and CDR2 LQKENI. V shed 2 bases and J 3 bases; nucleotides not matched to a gene: 5. The CDR3: CASSPAADRGYEQYF. CDR3 bases: TGTGCCAGCTCACCAGCCGCGGACAGGGGCTACGAGCAGTACTTC.

The rearrangement uses TRBV6-5 and TRBJ1-2; 10 positions match TRBD1. V was clipped by 6 bases and J by 5 bases; unmatched bases: 9. Germline V gives CDR1 MNHEY, CDR2 SVGAGI. The CDR3 has 15 amino acids. Here the CDR3 reads CASSSPGQGIYGYTF. Here the CDR3 DNA reads TGTGCCAGCAGCTCTCCGGGACAGGGGATTTATGGCTACACCTTC.

The gene calls are TRBV5-1 and TRBJ2-7; 7 bases agree with TRBD1. The ends lost 0 bases at V and 4 bases at J; junction bases unmatched: 7. The CDR3 covers 15 residues. In germline, CDR1 is SGHRS, CDR2 YFSETQ. CDR3 sequence: CASSLEGGQLYEQYF. The DNA for the CDR3 is TGCGCCAGCAGCTTGGAAGGGGGACAGCTATACGAGCAGTACTTC.

This chain connects TRBV6-5 to TRBJ2-7; 9 nucleotides agree with TRBD1. J was trimmed by 7 bases and V by 0 bases; bases with no gene match: 1. CDR3 length: 13 amino acids. Germline V gene sequence: CDR1 MNHEY, CDR2 SVGAGI. CDR3 nucleotides: TGTGCCAGCAGTTACTCGACAGGGGGTGAGCAGTACTTC. Protein: CASSYSTGGEQYF.

The rearrangement links TRBV11-2 to TRBJ2-2; a weak D match, TRBD1 (6 bases). The CDR3 has 16 amino acids. V was clipped by 1 base and J by 2 bases, with 11 bases between them. Germline assignment: CDR1 SGHAT and CDR2 FQNNGV. The CDR3 region has the DNA TGTGCCAGCAGCTTAGGGGCAGGGGTAAACACCGGGGAGCTGTTTTTT. Translating gives CASSLGAGVNTGELFF.

The V gene is TRBV6-1, the J gene TRBJ1-1; the match to TRBD1 covers 9 bases. The germline V gene encodes CDR1 MNHNS and CDR2 SASEGT. The CDR3 sequence is 14 residues long. The ends lost 5 bases at V and 3 bases at J; junction bases unmatched: 4. In DNA form, the CDR3 reads TGTGCCAGCAGTCCGGGGACAGGGTACACTGAAGCTTTCTTT. This codes for CASSPGTGYTEAFF.

This rearrangement joins TRBV15 to TRBJ1-2, with D maybe TRBD1 (6 bases). Germline CDR1 reads LNHNV; CDR2 reads YYDKDF (reference sequence). This CDR3 spans 14 amino acids. V lost 4 bases, J lost 0 bases, and 9 bases lay in between. CDR3: CATSMDSTNYGYTF. The CDR3 coding sequence is TGTGCCACCAGCATGGACAGTACTAACTATGGCTACACCTTC.